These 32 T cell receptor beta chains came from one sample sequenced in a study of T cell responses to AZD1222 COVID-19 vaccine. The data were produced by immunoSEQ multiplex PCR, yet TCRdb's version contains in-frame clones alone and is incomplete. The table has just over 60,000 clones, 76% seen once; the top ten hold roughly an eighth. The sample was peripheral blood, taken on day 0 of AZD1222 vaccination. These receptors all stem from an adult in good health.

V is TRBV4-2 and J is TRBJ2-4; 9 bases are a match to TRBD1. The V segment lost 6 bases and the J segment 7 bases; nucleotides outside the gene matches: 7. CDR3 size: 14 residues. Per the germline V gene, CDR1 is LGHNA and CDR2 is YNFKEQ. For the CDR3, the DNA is TGTGCCAGCAGTCCCGGGGACAGGGATAACATTCAGTACTTC. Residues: CASSPGDRDNIQYF.

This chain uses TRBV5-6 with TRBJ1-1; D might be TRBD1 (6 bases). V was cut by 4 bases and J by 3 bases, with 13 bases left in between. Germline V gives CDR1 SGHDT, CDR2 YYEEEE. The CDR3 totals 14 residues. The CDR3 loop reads CASSPTDSHTEAFF. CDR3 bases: TGTGCCAGCAGCCCGACGGACAGCCACACTGAAGCTTTCTTT.

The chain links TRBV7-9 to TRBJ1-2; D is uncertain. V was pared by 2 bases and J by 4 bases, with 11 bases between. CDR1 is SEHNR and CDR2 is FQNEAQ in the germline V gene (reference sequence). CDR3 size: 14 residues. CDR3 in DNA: TGTGCCAGCAGCTTACCTTCCCTGAGCTATGGCTACACCTTC. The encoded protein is CASSLPSLSYGYTF.

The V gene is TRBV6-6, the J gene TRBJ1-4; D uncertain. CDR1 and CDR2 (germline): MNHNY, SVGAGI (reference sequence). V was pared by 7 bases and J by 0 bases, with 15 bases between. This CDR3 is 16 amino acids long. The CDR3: CASTYGWLTTNEKLFF. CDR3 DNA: TGTGCCAGCACCTACGGGTGGCTTACAACTAATGAAAAACTGTTTTTT.

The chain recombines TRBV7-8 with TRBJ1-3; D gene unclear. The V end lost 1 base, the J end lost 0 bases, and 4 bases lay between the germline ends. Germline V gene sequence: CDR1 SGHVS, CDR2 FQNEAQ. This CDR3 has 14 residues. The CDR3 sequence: CASSLGVSGNTIYF. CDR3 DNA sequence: TGTGCCAGCAGCTTAGGTGTCTCTGGAAACACCATATATTTT.

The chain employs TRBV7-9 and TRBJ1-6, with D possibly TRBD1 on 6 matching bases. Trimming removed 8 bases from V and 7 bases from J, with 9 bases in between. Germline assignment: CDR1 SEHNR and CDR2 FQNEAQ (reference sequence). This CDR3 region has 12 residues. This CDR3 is CASAQGNSPLHF. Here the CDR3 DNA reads TGTGCCAGCGCACAGGGAAATTCACCCCTCCACTTT.

The CDR3 spells CASSKGRGAETQYF. CDR3 sequence (DNA): TGTGCCAGCAGCAAAGGAAGGGGGGCGGAGACCCAGTACTTC. The chain employs TRBV21-1 and TRBJ2-5. TRBV21-1 is an annotated pseudogene. This CDR3 spans 14 amino acids.

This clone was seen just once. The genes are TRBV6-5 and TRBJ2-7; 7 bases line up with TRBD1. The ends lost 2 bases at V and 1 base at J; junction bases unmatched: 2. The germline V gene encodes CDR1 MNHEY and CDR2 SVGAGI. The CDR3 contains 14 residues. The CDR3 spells CASSYGTESYEQYF. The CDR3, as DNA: TGTGCCAGCAGTTACGGGACAGAGTCCTACGAGCAGTACTTC.

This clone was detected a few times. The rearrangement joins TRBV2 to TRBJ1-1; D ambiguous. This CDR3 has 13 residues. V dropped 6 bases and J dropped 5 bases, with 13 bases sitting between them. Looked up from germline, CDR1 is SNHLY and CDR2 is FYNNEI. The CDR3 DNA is TGTGCCAGCAGGGGCCCCTCGGGGACTGAAGCTTTCTTT. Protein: CASRGPSGTEAFF.

CDR3 bases: TGCGCCAGCAGCGAGGGGTCAGGTAATGAAAAACTGTTTTTT. It yields the protein CASSEGSGNEKLFF. The chain joins TRBV5-1 to TRBJ1-4; possible D gene TRBD1, 5 bases. CDR1 SGHRS and CDR2 YFSETQ come from the germline V gene. The CDR3 is 14 residues long. The V end was cut by 4 bases, the J end by 4 bases, with 11 bases between.

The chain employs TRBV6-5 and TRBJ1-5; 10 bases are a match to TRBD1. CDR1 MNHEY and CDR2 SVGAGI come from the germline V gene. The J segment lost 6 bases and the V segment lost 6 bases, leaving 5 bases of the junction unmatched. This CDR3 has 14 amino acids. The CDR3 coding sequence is TGTGCCAGCAGGACAGGGGGCAGGAGTCAGCCCCAGCATTTT. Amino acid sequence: CASRTGGRSQPQHF.

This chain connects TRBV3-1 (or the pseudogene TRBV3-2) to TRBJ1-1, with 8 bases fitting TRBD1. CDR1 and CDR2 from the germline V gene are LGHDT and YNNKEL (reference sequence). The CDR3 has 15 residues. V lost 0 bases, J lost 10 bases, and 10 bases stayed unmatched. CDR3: CASSQDLAGGRGAFF. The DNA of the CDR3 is TGTGCCAGCAGCCAAGATTTGGCAGGGGGCAGAGGAGCTTTCTTT.

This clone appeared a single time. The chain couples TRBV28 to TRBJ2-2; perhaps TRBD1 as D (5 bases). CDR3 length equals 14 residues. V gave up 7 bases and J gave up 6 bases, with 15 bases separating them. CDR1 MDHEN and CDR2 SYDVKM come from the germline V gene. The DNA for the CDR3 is TGTGCCAGCATGGCGGACACCAACGCCGGGGAGCTGTTTTTT. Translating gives CASMADTNAGELFF.

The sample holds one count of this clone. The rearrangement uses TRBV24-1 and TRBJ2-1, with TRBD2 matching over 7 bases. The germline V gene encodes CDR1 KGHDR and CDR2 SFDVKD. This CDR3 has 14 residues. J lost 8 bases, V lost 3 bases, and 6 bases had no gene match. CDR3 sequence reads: CATSDVTSVDEQFF. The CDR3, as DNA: TGTGCCACCAGTGATGTAACTAGCGTGGATGAGCAGTTCTTC.

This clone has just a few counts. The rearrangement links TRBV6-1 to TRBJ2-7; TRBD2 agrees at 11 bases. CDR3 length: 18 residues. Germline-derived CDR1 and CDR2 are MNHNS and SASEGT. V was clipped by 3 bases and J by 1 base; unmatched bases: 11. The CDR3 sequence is CASSEALAGGHPSYEQYF. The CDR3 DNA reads TGTGCCAGCAGTGAGGCCCTAGCGGGGGGCCACCCATCCTACGAGCAGTACTTC.

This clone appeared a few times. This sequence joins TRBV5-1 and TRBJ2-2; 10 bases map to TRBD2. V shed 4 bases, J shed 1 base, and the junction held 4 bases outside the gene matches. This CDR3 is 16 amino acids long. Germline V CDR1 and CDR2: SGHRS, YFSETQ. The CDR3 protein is CASSPRLAGNTGELFF. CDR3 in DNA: TGCGCCAGCAGCCCAAGACTAGCGGGGAACACCGGGGAGCTGTTTTTT.

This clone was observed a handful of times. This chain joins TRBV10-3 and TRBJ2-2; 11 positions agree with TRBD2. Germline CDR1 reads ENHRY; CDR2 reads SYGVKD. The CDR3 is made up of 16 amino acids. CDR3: CAIRPGTSGFTGELFF. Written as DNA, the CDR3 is TGTGCGATTAGGCCCGGGACTAGCGGATTCACCGGGGAGCTGTTTTTT.

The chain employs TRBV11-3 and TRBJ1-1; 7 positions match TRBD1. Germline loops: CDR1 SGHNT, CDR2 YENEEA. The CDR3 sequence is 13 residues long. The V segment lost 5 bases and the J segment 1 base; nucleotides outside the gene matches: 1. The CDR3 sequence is CASSRQGNTEAFF. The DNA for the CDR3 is TGTGCCAGCAGCCGACAGGGGAACACTGAAGCTTTCTTT.

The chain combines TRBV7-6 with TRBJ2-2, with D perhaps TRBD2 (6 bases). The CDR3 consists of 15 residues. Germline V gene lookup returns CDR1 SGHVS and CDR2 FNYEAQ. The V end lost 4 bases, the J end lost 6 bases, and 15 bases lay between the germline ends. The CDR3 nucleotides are TGTGCCAGCAGCTCTTACAGGACTAACCCCGGGGAGCTGTTTTTT. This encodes CASSSYRTNPGELFF.

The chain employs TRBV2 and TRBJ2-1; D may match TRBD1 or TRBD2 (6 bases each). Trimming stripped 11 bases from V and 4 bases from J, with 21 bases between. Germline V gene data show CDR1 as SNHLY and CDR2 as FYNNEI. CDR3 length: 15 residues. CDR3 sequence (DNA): TGTGCCGGGGGGTCCGGGCCAGGGGAGTACAATGAGCAGTTCTTC. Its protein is CAGGSGPGEYNEQFF.

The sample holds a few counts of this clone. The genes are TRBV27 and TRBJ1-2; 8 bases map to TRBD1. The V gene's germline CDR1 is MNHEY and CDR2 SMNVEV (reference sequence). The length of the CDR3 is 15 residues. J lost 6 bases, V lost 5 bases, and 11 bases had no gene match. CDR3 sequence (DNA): TGTGCCAGCAGTGCTTATTTCGGACAGGGAGATGGCTACACCTTC. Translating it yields CASSAYFGQGDGYTF.

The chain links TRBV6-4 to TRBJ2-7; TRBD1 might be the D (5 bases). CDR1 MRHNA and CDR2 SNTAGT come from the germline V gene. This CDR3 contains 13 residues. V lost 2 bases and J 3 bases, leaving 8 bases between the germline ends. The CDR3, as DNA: TGTGCCAGCAGTGACGAGGACAACTACGAGCAGTACTTC. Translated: CASSDEDNYEQYF.

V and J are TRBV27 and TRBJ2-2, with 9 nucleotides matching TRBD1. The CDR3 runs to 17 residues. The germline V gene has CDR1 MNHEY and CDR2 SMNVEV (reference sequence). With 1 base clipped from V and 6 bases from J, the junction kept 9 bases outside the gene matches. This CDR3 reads CASSLYLPGQGAGELFF. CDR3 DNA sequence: TGTGCCAGCAGTTTATACCTCCCGGGACAGGGCGCCGGGGAGCTGTTTTTT.

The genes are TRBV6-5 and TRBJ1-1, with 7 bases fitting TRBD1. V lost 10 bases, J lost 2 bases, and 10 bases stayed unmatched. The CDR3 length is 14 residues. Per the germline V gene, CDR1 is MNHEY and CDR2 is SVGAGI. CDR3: CAIFRDRYNTEAFF. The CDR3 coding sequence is TGTGCCATCTTTCGGGACAGATATAACACTGAAGCTTTCTTT.

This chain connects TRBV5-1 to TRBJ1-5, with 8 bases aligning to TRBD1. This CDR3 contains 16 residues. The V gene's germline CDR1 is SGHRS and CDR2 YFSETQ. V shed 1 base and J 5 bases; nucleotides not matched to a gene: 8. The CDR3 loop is CASSLNAGGADQPQHF. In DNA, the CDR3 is TGCGCCAGCAGCTTGAATGCAGGGGGCGCCGATCAGCCCCAGCATTTT. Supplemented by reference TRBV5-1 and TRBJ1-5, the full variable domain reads KAGVTQTPRYLIKTRGQQVTLSCSPISGHRSVSWYQQTPGQGLQFLFEYFSETQRNKGNFPGRFSGRQFSNSRSEMNVSTLELGDSALYLCASSLNAGGADQPQHFGDGTRLSIL.

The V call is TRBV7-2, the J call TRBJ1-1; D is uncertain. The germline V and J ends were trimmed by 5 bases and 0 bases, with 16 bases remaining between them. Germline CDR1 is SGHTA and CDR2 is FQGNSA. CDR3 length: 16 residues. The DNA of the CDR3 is TGTGCCAGCAGCCTAGGAGTGGCGGCCCTGAACACTGAAGCTTTCTTT. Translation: CASSLGVAALNTEAFF.

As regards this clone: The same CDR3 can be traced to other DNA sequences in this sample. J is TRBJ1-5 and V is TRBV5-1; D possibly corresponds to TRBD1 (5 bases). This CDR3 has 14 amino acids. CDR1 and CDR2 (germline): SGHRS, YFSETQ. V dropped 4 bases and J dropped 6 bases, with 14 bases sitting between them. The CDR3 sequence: CASSPLGVGQPQHF. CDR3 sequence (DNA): TGCGCCAGCAGCCCGCTGGGGGTTGGTCAGCCCCAGCATTTT.

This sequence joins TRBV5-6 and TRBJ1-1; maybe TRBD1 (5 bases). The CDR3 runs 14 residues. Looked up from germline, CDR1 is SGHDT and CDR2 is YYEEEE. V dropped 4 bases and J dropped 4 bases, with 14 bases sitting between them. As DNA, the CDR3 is TGTGCCAGCAGCACTCGATGGGGGGGCACTGAAGCTTTCTTT. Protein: CASSTRWGGTEAFF.

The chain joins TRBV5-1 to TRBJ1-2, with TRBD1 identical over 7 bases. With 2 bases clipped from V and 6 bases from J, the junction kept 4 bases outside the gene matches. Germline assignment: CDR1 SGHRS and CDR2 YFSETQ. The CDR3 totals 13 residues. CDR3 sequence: CASSLRDSDGYTF. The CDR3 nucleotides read TGCGCCAGCAGCTTAAGGGACAGCGATGGCTACACCTTC.

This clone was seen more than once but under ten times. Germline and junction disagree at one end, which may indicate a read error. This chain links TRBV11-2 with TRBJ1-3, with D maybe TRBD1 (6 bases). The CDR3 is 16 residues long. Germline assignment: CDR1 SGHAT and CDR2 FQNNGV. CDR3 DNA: TGTGCCAGCAGCCGAAGTAGGGGGGCTTCTGAAAACACCATATATTTT. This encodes CASSRSRGASENTIYF.

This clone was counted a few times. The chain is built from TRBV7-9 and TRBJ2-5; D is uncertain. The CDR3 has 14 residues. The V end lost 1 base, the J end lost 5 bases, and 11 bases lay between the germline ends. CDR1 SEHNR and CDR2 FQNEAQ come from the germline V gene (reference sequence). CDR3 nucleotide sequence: TGTGCCAGCAGCTTAGAAGTAACAAAGGAGACCCAGTACTTC. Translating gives CASSLEVTKETQYF.

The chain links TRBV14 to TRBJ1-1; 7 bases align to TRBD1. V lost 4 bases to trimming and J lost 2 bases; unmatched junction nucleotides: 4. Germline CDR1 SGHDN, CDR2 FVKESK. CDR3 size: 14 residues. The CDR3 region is CASSLRGSNTEAFF. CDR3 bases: TGTGCCAGCAGCCTCAGGGGGAGCAACACTGAAGCTTTCTTT.